These 10 T cell receptor beta chains were sequenced from one sample in a study of shared clonotypes between healthy human individuals. Assay used: immunoSEQ multiplex PCR; TCRdb lists only in-frame clones, some missing. Of approximately 640,000 clones listed, around 91% were seen once; the top ten hold 34%. What was sequenced was memory CD8+ T cells from PBMCs. Regarding subset: CD45RO+ cells pooled with CCR7-negative TemRA cells. The receptors were gathered from a man aged 18 to 29 in good health. Some clones in this sample may be carry-over from other donors' samples.

Comments on this clone: At the DNA level, this CDR3 is encoded by other sequences in the same sample as well. The CDR3 DNA follows: TGTGCCAGCAGTTTGTCTGGCAGAAACTACGAGCAGTACTTC. It is translated as CASSLSGRNYEQYF. This chain joins TRBV27 and TRBJ2-7, with D unresolved. Looked up from germline, CDR1 is MNHEY and CDR2 is SMNVEV (reference sequence). The CDR3 totals 14 residues. V was trimmed by 3 bases and J by 3 bases, leaving 12 bases between them.

This clone has just one count. J is TRBJ2-1 and V is TRBV27, with unresolved D. The germline V gene has CDR1 MNHEY and CDR2 SMNVEV (reference sequence). The CDR3 extends over 13 amino acids. V was shortened by 3 bases and J by 10 bases, with 13 bases between the two germline ends. CDR3 sequence reads: CASSLGIRREQFF. Written as DNA, the CDR3 is TGTGCCAGCAGTTTGGGCATCCGACGAGAGCAGTTCTTC.

The rearrangement uses TRBV11-3 and TRBJ2-3; 7 bases agree with TRBD2. V shed 3 bases and J 5 bases; nucleotides not matched to a gene: 2. Germline V gene sequence: CDR1 SGHNT, CDR2 YENEEA. The CDR3 has 13 amino acids. CDR3 nucleotides: TGTGCCAGCAGCTTGTTAGCGGGAGATACGCAGTATTTT. Translation: CASSLLAGDTQYF. The full variable domain, rest sourced from reference TRBV11-3 and TRBJ2-3, is EAGVVQSPRYKIIEKKQPVAFWCNPISGHNTLYWYLQNLGQGPELLIRYENEEAVDDSQLPKDRFSAERLKGVDSTLKIQPAELGDSAVYLCASSLLAGDTQYFGPGTRLTVL.

This chain joins TRBV9 and TRBJ1-4; D might be TRBD1 (5 bases). Germline V gives CDR1 SGDLS, CDR2 YYNGEE. The CDR3 is 14 residues long. V dropped 3 bases and J dropped 8 bases, with 14 bases sitting between them. As DNA, the CDR3 is TGTGCCAGCAGCGCCGCCTTAAGGGGAGAAAAACTGTTTTTT. Translation: CASSAALRGEKLFF.

The chain uses TRBV30 and TRBJ2-7, with a tentative D call TRBD2 (5 bases). With 4 bases removed from V and 4 bases from J, the gap between germline ends came to 8 bases. The germline V gene has CDR1 GTSNPN and CDR2 SVGIG (reference sequence). There are 11 residues in the CDR3. Written as DNA, the CDR3 is TGTGCCTGGAACGGAGGATACGAGCAGTACTTC. This gives the protein CAWNGGYEQYF. The full variable domain, in which reference TRBV30 and TRBJ2-7 provide the parts outside the CDR3, is SQTIHQWPATLVQPVGSPLSLECTVEGTSNPNLYWYRQAAGRGLQLLFYSVGIGQISSEVPQNLSASRPQDRQFILSSKKLLLSDSGFYLCAWNGGYEQYFGPGTRLTVT.

The rearrangement uses TRBV10-2 and TRBJ1-2, with D hard to call. CDR3 length: 16 amino acids. Trimming pared 10 bases from V and 3 bases from J, leaving 24 bases between. Per germline, CDR1 WSHSY and CDR2 SAAADI. The CDR3 bases are TGCGCCACCTCTGGGGTCACAACCGTCTTTGACTATGGCTACACCTTC. This gives the protein CATSGVTTVFDYGYTF.

The CDR3 region is CATPPDNEQFF. CDR3 bases: TGTGCCACCCCACCCGACAATGAGCAGTTCTTC. The J gene is TRBJ2-1, the V gene TRBV7-9; D call uncertain. The germline V and J ends were trimmed by 10 bases and 5 bases, with 9 bases remaining between them. Germline V lookup: CDR1 SEHNR, CDR2 FQNEAQ (reference sequence). This CDR3 contains 11 residues.

The J gene is TRBJ2-7, the V gene TRBV19, with 7 bases aligning to TRBD2. From germline, CDR1 is LNHDA and CDR2 SQIVND (reference sequence). The V gene end was trimmed by 6 bases and the J gene end by 1 base; junction bases not matched to a gene: 6. The length of the CDR3 is 14 residues. CDR3 coding DNA: TGTGCCAGTAGGAAGCGGGAAAGGTCCTACGAGCAGTACTTC. Protein sequence: CASRKRERSYEQYF.

This rearrangement joins TRBV6-5 to TRBJ2-7; 15 bases agree with TRBD2. The CDR3 has 15 residues. With 6 bases clipped from V and 4 bases from J, the junction kept 4 bases outside the gene matches. Germline lookup yields CDR1 MNHEY and CDR2 SVGAGI. This chain's CDR3 is CASRGLAGGGYEQYF. In DNA form, the CDR3 reads TGTGCCAGCAGGGGACTAGCGGGAGGTGGGTACGAGCAGTACTTC.

This sequence joins TRBV11-2 and TRBJ2-5; TRBD2 matches 10 bases. J gave up 11 bases and V 3 bases, and 18 bases lay outside the gene matches. Germline lookup yields CDR1 SGHAT and CDR2 FQNNGV. This CDR3 region has 17 residues. Written as DNA, the CDR3 is TGTGCCAGCAGCTTGGTTCGGGCTAGCGGGAGTTATTACAAGCAGTACTTC. This gives the protein CASSLVRASGSYYKQYF.